The subject of this entry is one T cell receptor (beta chain). Its antigen is undetermined. The data derive from a study of cytomegalovirus exposure and HLA in healthy donors. Overall study findings and caveats: The CMV antigen specificity of a few CMV-associated chains was confirmed through in vitro analysis. As immune exposure information, only CMV serostatus was available.

PCR employed 60 Vbeta and 13 Jbeta primers. Libraries were prepared by immunoSEQ multiplex PCR; TCRdb keeps only in-frame clonotypes and omits some of them. The data hold 140,000 or so clones, with approximately 70% observed a single time. With 3 bases clipped from V and 7 bases from J, the junction kept 5 bases outside the gene matches. This CDR3 contains 13 residues. Looked up from germline, CDR1 is SQVTM and CDR2 is ANQGSEA. The TCR originated in a woman aged 55-69 years in good health and CMV-seronegative. The rearrangement uses TRBV29-1 and TRBJ2-1, with 8 bases that match TRBD1. Material: PBMCs. The CDR3 coding sequence is TGCAGCGTTGACCCCAGGGGGCTGAATGAGCAGTTCTTC. Its translation is CSVDPRGLNEQFF.